This T cell receptor (beta chain) was identified during a study of shared clonotypes between healthy human individuals. Study observations and caveats: Clonotype sharing among donors, it was expected, would be affected by sequencing depth.

An even split of each subset's genomic DNA across several immunoSEQ plates was performed. Scientists sequenced DNA from unsorted PBMC on ten immunoSEQ deep assay plates. In the authors' workflow: Junction-only immunoSEQ sequences carried no quality scores, so filtering differed. The assay was immunoSEQ multiplex PCR, and TCRdb's table has in-frame clones only and misses some. For V, J and clone size, that table is used; D and trimming come from the DNA. The sample lists about 490,000 clones; over 60% were seen once. In the case of this clone: Its antigen is not known.

The CDR3 has 10 amino acids. Germline CDR1 SQVTM, CDR2 ANQGSEA. Between the trimmed V and J ends, which lost 4 bases and 7 bases, there was a span of 8 bases. The chain combines TRBV29-1 with TRBJ2-7; no definite D call. Sequencing was performed on PBMCs. This sequence was found in a woman between 40 and 55 years old in good health. Some clones in this sample may be carry-over from other donors' samples. CDR3 sequence reads: CSVGPWEQYF. As DNA, the CDR3 is TGCAGCGTTGGCCCCTGGGAGCAGTACTTC.